The source of this T cell receptor (beta chain) is a study of cytomegalovirus exposure and HLA in healthy donors. Overall study context: Per a later analysis, the approximately 690 first-cohort and about 120 validation repertoires shared one platform. Study-wide points: It was confirmed in vitro that a few of the CMV-associated chains were specific for CMV antigens. Rarity characterized most TCR sequences, yet some public TCRs appeared in many donors.

Turning to this clone: Its antigen remains unknown.

Sequencing used immunoSEQ multiplex PCR; TCRdb keeps in-frame clones, though not all of them. This table holds 250,000 to 350,000 clones, about 90% found once. The sequenced sample was PBMCs. The TCR originated in a woman in her twenties or thirties in good health and CMV-seropositive.

The CDR3 DNA sequence: TGTGCCAGTAGTCCCCAGCCCTCCTTCCAAGAGACCCAGTACTTC. This encodes CASSPQPSFQETQYF. The chain links TRBV19 to TRBJ2-5; no firm D call. V lost 5 bases and J 1 base, leaving 14 bases between the germline ends. CDR3 size: 15 residues. CDR1 is LNHDA, CDR2 SQIVND, per germline (reference sequence).